Below, 27 T cell receptor beta chains from the same sample are listed, as sequenced in a study of CD4 T cells in relation to SARS-CoV-2 and coronaviruses. The method was immunoSEQ multiplex PCR; TCRdb's version includes in-frame clones alone and lacks a portion of them. The sample has about 24,000 clones; around 76% are singletons. These receptors' antigens are unknown. CD4+ T cells from unexposed donors were obtained before the COVID-19 pandemic (2011-2018). The cells were cultured for roughly 11 days before CD4+ T cells were isolated. The sequenced material came from CD4+ T cells from PBMCs, cultured in vitro. Receptor source: a human donor in good health.

V usage is TRBV5-5 and J usage is TRBJ2-1, with a tentative D call TRBD2 (6 bases). V lost 4 bases to trimming and J lost 0 bases, with 11 bases between them. The CDR3 covers 15 residues. Germline V gene data show CDR1 as SGHKS and CDR2 as YYEKEE (reference sequence). The CDR3 nucleotides are TGTGCCAGCAGCCACGGGAGCTTCTCCTACAATGAGCAGTTCTTC. Translated, it gives CASSHGSFSYNEQFF.

This chain uses TRBV9 with TRBJ2-7; D could derive from TRBD1 or TRBD2 (5 bases each). The germline gives CDR1 SGDLS, CDR2 YYNGEE. Trimming removed 4 bases at V and 6 bases at J, with 20 bases between. This CDR3 region has 15 residues. The CDR3 spells CASSPLSGTTTEQYF. CDR3 DNA: TGTGCCAGCAGCCCACTGTCCGGGACGACTACCGAGCAGTACTTC.

V is TRBV11-1 and J is TRBJ2-1; D is possibly TRBD1 or TRBD2 (5 bases each). V was trimmed by 2 bases and J by 9 bases, leaving 14 bases between them. The germline gives CDR1 SGHAT, CDR2 FQDESV (reference sequence). The CDR3 sequence is 14 residues long. CDR3 in DNA: TGTGCCAGCAGCTTAATTTTCAGGGAGTTTGAGCAGTTCTTC. Translated, it gives CASSLIFREFEQFF.

The rearrangement joins TRBV5-1 to TRBJ1-6; unclear D gene. This CDR3 comprises 15 residues. Germline CDR1 reads SGHRS; CDR2 reads YFSETQ. Trimming stripped 4 bases from V and 4 bases from J, with 12 bases between. The CDR3 DNA sequence: TGCGCCAGCAGCGTACACCGGGATTATAATTCACCCCTCCACTTT. This codes for CASSVHRDYNSPLHF.

The rearrangement uses TRBV10-3 and TRBJ2-3, with 7 bases fitting TRBD1. V was pared by 6 bases and J by 14 bases, with 8 bases of the junction left unmatched. Germline V gene lookup returns CDR1 ENHRY and CDR2 SYGVKD. This CDR3 is 11 amino acids long. The CDR3 nucleotides read TGTGCCATCAGGGAGACAGGGTTGGTGTATTTT. This sequence encodes CAIRETGLVYF.

The chain is built from TRBV5-4 and TRBJ1-1; D unresolved. There are 15 residues in the CDR3. Germline V lookup: CDR1 SGHNT, CDR2 YYREEE (reference sequence). Trimming took off 2 bases at V and 1 base at J, with 12 bases between the two ends. The CDR3 nucleotides read TGTGCCAGCAGCTTCCTGAGGCAGAGGAACACTGAAGCTTTCTTT. Protein product: CASSFLRQRNTEAFF.

This rearrangement joins TRBV6-5 to TRBJ1-5; unclear D gene. V lost 0 bases and J 4 bases, leaving 10 bases between the germline ends. CDR3 size: 15 residues. Germline CDR1 MNHEY, CDR2 SVGAGI. The CDR3 reads CASSYSGRSNQPQHF. The DNA for the CDR3 is TGTGCCAGCAGTTACTCAGGGAGGTCAAATCAGCCCCAGCATTTT.

DNA of the CDR3: TGTGCCAGCAGTTTTAGGGGGTCCGAGCAGTACTTC. Its protein is CASSFRGSEQYF. The chain carries TRBV12-3 or TRBV12-4 and TRBJ2-7; the D gene is possibly TRBD1 (6 bases). V shed 3 bases and J shed 6 bases, with 9 bases lying between them. The CDR3 spans 12 residues.

The chain is built from TRBV20-1 and TRBJ1-3; D gene ambiguous. The CDR3 runs to 14 residues. The germline CDR1 and CDR2 sequences are DFQATT and SNEGSKA (reference sequence). The germline V and J ends were trimmed by 6 bases and 2 bases, with 14 bases remaining between them. CDR3 sequence reads: CSASAPGAGNTIYF. The CDR3 DNA reads TGCAGTGCCAGTGCGCCCGGGGCTGGAAACACCATATATTTT.

This clone was seen a handful of times. The chain uses TRBV6-6 and TRBJ1-5; possibly TRBD1 for D (5 bases). Germline CDR1 MNHNY, CDR2 SVGAGI (reference sequence). The CDR3 is 14 residues long. Trimming removed 4 bases at V and 6 bases at J, with 13 bases between. The CDR3: CASSSQGLGQPQHF. As DNA, the CDR3 is TGTGCCAGCAGTTCGCAGGGTTTAGGTCAGCCCCAGCATTTT.

V and J are TRBV5-8 and TRBJ2-1, with D unresolved. V lost 4 bases to trimming and J lost 0 bases, with 14 bases between them. The CDR3 is 16 amino acids. Germline assignment: CDR1 SGHTS and CDR2 YDEGEE. The CDR3 loop reads CASSLPNAASYNEQFF. The DNA for the CDR3 is TGTGCCAGCAGCCTCCCCAACGCGGCCTCCTACAATGAGCAGTTCTTC.

The chain combines TRBV27 with TRBJ1-1; D not resolved. This CDR3 has 13 amino acids. Germline V gene lookup returns CDR1 MNHEY and CDR2 SMNVEV (reference sequence). V was clipped by 5 bases and J by 2 bases, with 9 bases between them. The CDR3 nucleotides are TGTGCCAGCAGTATAATAGCCAACACTGAAGCTTTCTTT. It codes for CASSIIANTEAFF.

The chain uses TRBV10-1 and TRBJ2-3; tentative D call: TRBD1 (8 bases). In germline, CDR1 is WNHNN, CDR2 SYGVQD (reference sequence). V lost 4 bases to trimming and J lost 0 bases, with 29 bases between them. This CDR3 spans 21 amino acids. CDR3 sequence: CASSGSSTGDYKPDSTDTQYF. For the CDR3, the DNA is TGCGCCAGCAGTGGTTCCTCGACAGGGGACTACAAACCGGATAGCACAGATACGCAGTATTTT.

V and J are TRBV7-9 and TRBJ2-3, with D hard to call. CDR3 length: 12 amino acids. Germline CDR1 reads SEHNR; CDR2 reads FQNEAQ (reference sequence). Trimming pared 8 bases from V and 2 bases from J, leaving 8 bases between. CDR3 in DNA: TGTGCCAGCGTGGGGAACACAGATACGCAGTATTTT. Translated, it gives CASVGNTDTQYF.

V is TRBV2 and J is TRBJ2-7; D call uncertain. The CDR3 length is 10 residues. Germline V lookup: CDR1 SNHLY, CDR2 FYNNEI. The V and J ends lost 8 bases and 3 bases respectively, with 5 bases between them. Here the CDR3 reads CASGDYEQYF. CDR3 DNA sequence: TGTGCCAGCGGGGACTACGAGCAGTACTTC.

The chain combines TRBV19 with TRBJ2-7, with TRBD1 matching over 11 bases. The V segment lost 7 bases and the J segment 5 bases; nucleotides outside the gene matches: 4. CDR1 and CDR2 (germline): LNHDA, SQIVND (reference sequence). CDR3 length: 13 amino acids. CDR3 region: CASTRTGGDEQYF. DNA of the CDR3: TGTGCCAGTACCCGGACAGGGGGCGACGAGCAGTACTTC.

The chain carries TRBV10-3 and TRBJ2-7; TRBD2 aligns across 10 bases. V shed 3 bases and J 2 bases; nucleotides not matched to a gene: 1. There are 14 residues in the CDR3. Germline CDR1 is ENHRY and CDR2 is SYGVKD. CDR3 sequence (DNA): TGTGCCATCAGTGACCTAGCGGGAGCCTACGAGCAGTACTTC. It yields the protein CAISDLAGAYEQYF.

The rearrangement joins TRBV11-2 to TRBJ2-1; 12 nucleotides align to TRBD2. Germline V gene sequence: CDR1 SGHAT, CDR2 FQNNGV. This CDR3 contains 15 residues. Trimming cost V 5 bases and J 7 bases; bases outside gene matches: 6. The CDR3 reads CASSPGLAGSNEQFF. The DNA of the CDR3 is TGTGCCAGCAGCCCAGGACTAGCGGGATCTAATGAGCAGTTCTTC.

The chain combines TRBV5-1 with TRBJ2-1, with 8 bases that match TRBD1. Trimming at V came to 0 bases and at J to 3 bases, leaving 2 bases not matched to a gene. Germline V CDR1 and CDR2: SGHRS, YFSETQ. This CDR3 comprises 15 residues. CDR3 DNA: TGCGCCAGCAGCTTGGTCGGGACAGGCTACAATGAGCAGTTCTTC. Its translation: CASSLVGTGYNEQFF.

The chain links TRBV3-1 (or the pseudogene TRBV3-2) to TRBJ2-3; D uncertain. CDR3 length equals 12 residues. CDR1 and CDR2 from the germline V gene are LGHDT and YNNKEL (reference sequence). V was cut by 5 bases and J by 5 bases, with 8 bases left in between. The CDR3 DNA follows: TGTGCCAGCAGCTCGCAAAAAGATACGCAGTATTTT. Translation: CASSSQKDTQYF.

This chain connects TRBV19 to TRBJ1-4, with unresolved D. V lost 10 bases, J lost 0 bases, and 9 bases lay in between. CDR3 length equals 13 residues. Germline loops: CDR1 LNHDA, CDR2 SQIVND (reference sequence). The CDR3 region is CATRQATNEKLFF. The DNA for the CDR3 is TGTGCCACCCGACAAGCAACTAATGAAAAACTGTTTTTT. The full variable domain, completed using reference TRBV19 and TRBJ1-4, is DGGITQSPKYLFRKEGQNVTLSCEQNLNHDAMYWYRQDPGQGLRLIYYSQIVNDFQKGDIAEGYSVSREKKESFPLTVTSAQKNPTAFYLCATRQATNEKLFFGSGTQLSVL.

This clone has a single count. This CDR3 reads CATSPGQGDTQYF. DNA of the CDR3: TGTGCCACCAGCCCGGGACAGGGAGATACGCAGTATTTT. The chain has TRBV24-1 and TRBJ2-3, with 9 nucleotides matching TRBD1. Germline V lookup: CDR1 KGHDR, CDR2 SFDVKD. This CDR3 contains 13 residues. Trimming at V came to 7 bases and at J to 5 bases, leaving 3 bases not matched to a gene.

The chain recombines TRBV5-4 with TRBJ2-7; 7 positions match TRBD2. V dropped 0 bases and J dropped 0; count of bases not matched to a gene: 3. This CDR3 contains 15 residues. CDR1 is SGHNT and CDR2 is YYREEE in the germline V gene (reference sequence). CDR3 protein: CASSLVRGSSYEQYF. As DNA, the CDR3 is TGTGCCAGCAGCTTGGTCCGCGGGAGCTCCTACGAGCAGTACTTC.

V is TRBV7-8 and J is TRBJ1-1, with a possible D match to TRBD1 (5 bases). V was clipped by 7 bases and J by 4 bases, with 22 bases between them. The CDR3 has 16 amino acids. Germline lookup yields CDR1 SGHVS and CDR2 FQNEAQ. DNA of the CDR3: TGTGCCAGCACAAAAATCGGACGGCGGGGCGGCACTGAAGCTTTCTTT. Translated: CASTKIGRRGGTEAFF.

The chain couples TRBV10-3 to TRBJ1-3; D remains unclear. This CDR3 contains 12 residues. CDR1 is ENHRY and CDR2 is SYGVKD in the germline V gene. With 7 bases removed from V and 3 bases from J, the gap between germline ends came to 7 bases. The CDR3 loop is CAINRDGNTIYF. The DNA of the CDR3 is TGTGCCATCAACCGTGATGGAAACACCATATATTTT.

There are a few counts of this clone. J is TRBJ1-1 and V is TRBV7-6; D not certain. Trimming shortened V by 1 base and J by 3 bases, and 6 bases separated the two germline ends. The V gene's germline CDR1 is SGHVS and CDR2 FNYEAQ. The CDR3 runs 13 residues. CDR3 in DNA: TGTGCCAGCAGCTTAGAGCGGGACACTGAAGCTTTCTTT. Its protein product is CASSLERDTEAFF.

This chain joins TRBV5-6 and TRBJ1-6, with 8 positions matching TRBD1. With V trimmed by 0 bases and J by 6 bases, 14 bases remained unmatched. Germline lookup yields CDR1 SGHDT and CDR2 YYEEEE. The CDR3 contains 19 residues. CDR3 in DNA: TGTGCCAGCAGCTTGGTGGGTGGACAGGGAAGGGGAGTTAATTCACCCCTCCACTTT. Translated, it gives CASSLVGGQGRGVNSPLHF.